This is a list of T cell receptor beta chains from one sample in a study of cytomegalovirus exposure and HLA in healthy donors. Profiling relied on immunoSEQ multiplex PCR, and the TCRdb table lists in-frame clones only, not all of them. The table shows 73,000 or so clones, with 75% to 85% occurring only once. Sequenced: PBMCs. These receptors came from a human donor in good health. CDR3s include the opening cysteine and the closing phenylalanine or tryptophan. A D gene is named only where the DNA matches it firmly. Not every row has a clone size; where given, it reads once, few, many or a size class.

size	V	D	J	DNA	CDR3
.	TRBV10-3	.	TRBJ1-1	TGTGCCATCAGTGTTCTGGGAGTAGTTGGGAAGAAGGGCACTGAAGCTTTCTTT	CAISVLGVVGKKGTEAFF
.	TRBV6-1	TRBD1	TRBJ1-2	TGTGCCAGCAGTGAGACAGGGGGATATGGCTACACCTTC	CASSETGGYGYTF
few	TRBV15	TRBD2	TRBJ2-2	TGTGCCACCAGCATCCCTACGACTAGCGGGCGAGATGGGGAGCTGTTTTTT	CATSIPTTSGRDGELFF
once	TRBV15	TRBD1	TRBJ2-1	TGTGCCACCAGCAGGAAACAGGGGGGCTCCTACAATGAGCAGTTCTTC	CATSRKQGGSYNEQFF
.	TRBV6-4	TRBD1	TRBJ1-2	TGTGCCAGCAGTTACGAACAGGGGGCGGGAGGCTACACCTTC	CASSYEQGAGGYTF
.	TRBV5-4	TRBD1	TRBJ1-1	TGTGCCAGCAGCTTGGCCGGGACAGCGAACACTGAAGCTTTCTTT	CASSLAGTANTEAFF
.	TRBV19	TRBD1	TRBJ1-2	TGTGCCAGTAGAACCACAGGGGGCAATGGCTACACCTTC	CASRTTGGNGYTF
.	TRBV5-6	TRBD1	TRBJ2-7	TGTACCAGCAGCTTGTTGGGACAGGGATACGAGCAGTACTTC	CTSSLLGQGYEQYF
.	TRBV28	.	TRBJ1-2	TGTGCCAGCAATATAAGGGGCTATGGCTACACCTTC	CASNIRGYGYTF
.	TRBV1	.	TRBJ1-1	TGCACCAGCAGCCAAGACCCCAGACAGGGAGGCTACACTGAAGCTTTCTTT	CTSSQDPRQGGYTEAFF
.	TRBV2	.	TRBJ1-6	TGTGCCAGCAGTGAGGCGGGGCATCTTAATTCACCCCTCCACTTT	CASSEAGHLNSPLHF
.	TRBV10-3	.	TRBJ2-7	TGTGCCATCAGTGGCTGGGGGGAGAACTACGAGCAGTACTTC	CAISGWGENYEQYF
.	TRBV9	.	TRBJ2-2	TGTGCCAGCAGCGTAAGGCAGGATAACACCGGGGAGCTGTTTTTT	CASSVRQDNTGELFF
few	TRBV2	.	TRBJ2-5	TGTGCCAGCAGTGACCCCCTAGCGCTATTCCAAGAGACCCAGTACTTC	CASSDPLALFQETQYF
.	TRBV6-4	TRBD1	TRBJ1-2	TGTGCCAGCAGAAGGACAGGGTCGCCGGATGGCTACACCTTC	CASRRTGSPDGYTF
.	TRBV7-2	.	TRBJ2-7	TGTGCCAGCAGCTTAGCAGGGACACTCGAGCAGTACTTC	CASSLAGTLEQYF
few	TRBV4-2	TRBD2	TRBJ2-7	TGTGCCAGCAGCCAAGAACTAGCGGGGCACTACGAGCAGTACTTC	CASSQELAGHYEQYF
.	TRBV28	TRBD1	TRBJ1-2	TGTGCCAGCAGTCCACTTGAAGGGACAGGGGACCATGGCTACACCTTC	CASSPLEGTGDHGYTF
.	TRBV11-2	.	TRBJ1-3	TGTGCCAGCAGCTTAGCGTATGAGGTAAGAGGCTGGACTGGAAATACCATATATTTT	CASSLAYEVRGWTGNTIYF
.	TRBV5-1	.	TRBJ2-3	TGCGCCAGCAGCTCAGCAGGGACTTACACAGATACGCAGTATTTT	CASSSAGTYTDTQYF
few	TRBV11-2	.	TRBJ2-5	TGTGCCAGCAGCTTAGGACAGCAAGAGACCCAGTACTTC	CASSLGQQETQYF
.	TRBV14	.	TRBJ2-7	TGTGCCAGCAGCCAAGTCCAGGGCCGACCTAGCTCCTACGAGCAGTACTTC	CASSQVQGRPSSYEQYF
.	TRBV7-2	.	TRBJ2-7	TGTGCCAGCAGCTTGTCTCCTGGAGCCTACGAGCAGTACTTC	CASSLSPGAYEQYF
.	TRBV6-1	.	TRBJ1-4	TGTGCCAGCAGTGAAGGGACAGTTGGGGAGAAACTGTTTTTT	CASSEGTVGEKLFF
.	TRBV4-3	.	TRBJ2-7	TGCGCCAGCAGCCAAGGGCAGGGCTCCTACGAGCAGTACTTC	CASSQGQGSYEQYF
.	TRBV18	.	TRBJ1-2	TGTGCCAGCTCACCACAGGGTGAGCCAGGGGAAGGCTACACCTTC	CASSPQGEPGEGYTF
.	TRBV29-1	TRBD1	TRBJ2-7	TGCAGCGTTGGGACGGACAGGGCAGCATTCTACGAGCAGTACTTC	CSVGTDRAAFYEQYF
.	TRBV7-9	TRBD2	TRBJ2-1	TGTGCCAGCAGTTCACCCGGGGGGAGTTACAATGAGCAGTTCTTC	CASSSPGGSYNEQFF
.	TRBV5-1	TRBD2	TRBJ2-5	TGCGCCAGCAGCTTGGGTGGGGGGGTCACCCAAGAGACCCAGTACTTC	CASSLGGGVTQETQYF
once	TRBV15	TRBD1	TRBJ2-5	TGTGCCACCAGCATATCCGGGACAGGGAGTGAGACCCAGTACTTC	CATSISGTGSETQYF
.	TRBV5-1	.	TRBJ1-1	TGCGCCAGCAGCCCGGAGGACAGTTATGCCCCTGAAGCTTTCTTT	CASSPEDSYAPEAFF
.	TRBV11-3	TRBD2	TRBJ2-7	TGTGCCAGCAGTCTAACTAGCGGGGCCTACGAGCAGTACTTC	CASSLTSGAYEQYF
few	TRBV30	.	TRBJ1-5	TGTGCCTGGAGTGTACTCGTGGCAGGGAATGAACCCCAGCATTTT	CAWSVLVAGNEPQHF
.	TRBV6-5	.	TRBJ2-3	TGTGCCAGCAGTTCCCTCGGGACACTAAACGGGGATACGCAGTATTTT	CASSSLGTLNGDTQYF
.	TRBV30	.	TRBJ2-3	TGTGCCTGGGGAGCTGCAGGGGGGACAGATACGCAGTATTTT	CAWGAAGGTDTQYF
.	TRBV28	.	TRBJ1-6	TGTGCCAGCAGCCCCCGGGGTCGGGCCGGGAATTCACCCCTCCACTTT	CASSPRGRAGNSPLHF
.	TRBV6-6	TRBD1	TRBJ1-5	TGTGCCAGCAGTCCAACCGGGACAGGGGATGGTCAGCCCCAGCATTTT	CASSPTGTGDGQPQHF
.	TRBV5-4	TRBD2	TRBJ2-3	TGTGCCAGCAGCTCAGGACTAGCGGGGGTTTCAGATACGCAGTATTTT	CASSSGLAGVSDTQYF
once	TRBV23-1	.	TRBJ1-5	TGCGCCAGCAGCTGGAGGGATCACCGCAATCAGCCCCAGCATTTT	CASSWRDHRNQPQHF
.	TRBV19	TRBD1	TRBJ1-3	TGTGCCAGTAGTGTTGACAGGGAGGACACCATATATTTT	CASSVDREDTIYF
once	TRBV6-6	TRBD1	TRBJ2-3	TGTGCCAGCAGCCTTTCGGGACAGCGCACAGATACGCAGTATTTT	CASSLSGQRTDTQYF
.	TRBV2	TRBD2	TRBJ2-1	TGTGCCAGCACTAGCGGGGGCTACAATGAGCAGTTCTTC	CASTSGGYNEQFF
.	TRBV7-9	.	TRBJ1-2	TGTGCCAGCAGCACCGGACAGTTAGATGGCTACACCTTC	CASSTGQLDGYTF
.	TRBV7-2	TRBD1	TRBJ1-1	TGTGCCAGCAGACGACAGGGATGGAGTGAAGCTTTCTTT	CASRRQGWSEAFF
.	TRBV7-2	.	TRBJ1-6	TGTGCCAGCAGCTTCAGGGGCCGTACCATAAGCTCCTATAATTCACCCCTCCACTTT	CASSFRGRTISSYNSPLHF
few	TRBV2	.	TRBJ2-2	TGTGCCAGCAGCCCTCGTGGGCGGGACACCGGGGAGCTGTTTTTT	CASSPRGRDTGELFF
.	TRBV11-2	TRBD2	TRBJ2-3	TGTGCCAGCAGCGCCGGGACTAGCGGTACAGATACGCAGTATTTT	CASSAGTSGTDTQYF
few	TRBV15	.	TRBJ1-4	TGTGCCACCAGCAGAGGGACAGAAAATGAAAAACTGTTTTTT	CATSRGTENEKLFF
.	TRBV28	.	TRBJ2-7	TGTGCCAGCAGTCCACGGGACACCTCTGGGGAGCAGTACTTC	CASSPRDTSGEQYF
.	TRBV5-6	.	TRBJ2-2	TGTGCCAGCAGCTTGATGGCCAGGGGAGGGCGATCGACCGGGGAGCTGTTTTTT	CASSLMARGGRSTGELFF
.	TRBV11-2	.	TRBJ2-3	TGTGCCAGCAGCTCAGGGTATCTCCCAGATACGCAGTATTTT	CASSSGYLPDTQYF
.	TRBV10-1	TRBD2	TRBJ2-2	TGCGCCGTCAATAATGAGCGGGGGAAGGTTAGCACCGGGGAGCTGTTTTTT	CAVNNERGKVSTGELFF
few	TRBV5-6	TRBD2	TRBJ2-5	TGTGCCAGCAGCTTGGACGGGACTAGCGGGGCTGAGACCCAGTACTTC	CASSLDGTSGAETQYF
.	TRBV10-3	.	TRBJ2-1	TGTGCCGCGGACACCTCCTACAATGAGCAGTTCTTC	CAADTSYNEQFF
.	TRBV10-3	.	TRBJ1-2	TGTGCCATCAGTCCGGGAGGAAGCTATGGCTACACCTTC	CAISPGGSYGYTF
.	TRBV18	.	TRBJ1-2	TGTGCCAGCTCACCAGAGCCGGAAAGCGTCCCCCACACCTTC	CASSPEPESVPHTF
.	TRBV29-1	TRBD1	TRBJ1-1	TGCAGCGTTGAAGGGGACAGGATGACGTCCACTGAAGCTTTCTTT	CSVEGDRMTSTEAFF
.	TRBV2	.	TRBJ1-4	TGTGCCAGCAGTGAGGGGGGGCCCCCCGTCGGACTGTTTTTT	CASSEGGPPVGLFF
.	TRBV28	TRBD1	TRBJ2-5	TGTGCCAGCAGCACAGGGGGGACCCAGTACTTC	CASSTGGTQYF